Presented here are 26 T cell receptor beta chains from one specimen sequenced in a study of blood T cell repertoires in COVID-19. Clones were sequenced by immunoSEQ multiplex PCR, and TCRdb holds only the in-frame ones, with some missing. This sample carries 180,000 or so clones, approximately 90% of them seen once, and the ten largest clones take 0.7% to 0.9%. Sequencing input: PBMCs or T cells enriched from blood (not recorded which). The receptors were sampled from a woman between 18 and 29 years old who had recovered from COVID-19.

The rearrangement uses TRBV30 and TRBJ2-7; no reliable D call. Germline lookup yields CDR1 GTSNPN and CDR2 SVGIG (reference sequence). V was pared by 2 bases and J by 9 bases, with 11 bases between. CDR3 length: 11 residues. CDR3 protein: CAWSMQTGQYF. The CDR3 bases are TGTGCCTGGAGTATGCAAACGGGGCAGTACTTC.

The chain uses TRBV30 and TRBJ2-1; a possible D gene is TRBD2 (5 bases). This CDR3 comprises 13 residues. Per the germline V gene, CDR1 is GTSNPN and CDR2 is SVGIG (reference sequence). V was pared by 3 bases and J by 4 bases, with 10 bases between. The CDR3 spells CAWSRGLYNEQFF. In nucleotides, the CDR3 is TGTGCCTGGAGCCGAGGACTTTACAATGAGCAGTTCTTC.

The rearrangement joins TRBV5-1 to TRBJ1-2; D perhaps matches TRBD1 (6 bases). CDR3 length: 13 amino acids. Germline V lookup: CDR1 SGHRS, CDR2 YFSETQ. The V gene lost 0 bases and the J gene lost 4 bases, with 7 bases spanning the gap. CDR3 sequence: CASSLEDSYGYTF. The CDR3, as DNA: TGCGCCAGCAGCTTGGAGGACAGCTATGGCTACACCTTC.

The CDR3 region has the DNA TGCGCCAGCAGCACTACAGGGGGGTATGGCTACACCTTC. Protein sequence: CASSTTGGYGYTF. The rearrangement uses TRBV5-1 and TRBJ1-2; 8 bases fit TRBD1. The CDR3 is 13 amino acids. V gave up 4 bases and J gave up 5 bases; unmatched junction bases: 4. Germline V gene sequence: CDR1 SGHRS, CDR2 YFSETQ.

The chain recombines TRBV19 with TRBJ2-7; 12 nucleotides align to TRBD1. With V trimmed by 1 base and J by 6 bases, 4 bases remained unmatched. CDR3 length equals 15 residues. Germline CDR1 and CDR2: LNHDA and SQIVND (reference sequence). The CDR3 here is CASSIVGTGGREQYF. The CDR3 DNA is TGTGCCAGTAGTATAGTGGGGACAGGGGGCCGCGAGCAGTACTTC.

This rearrangement joins TRBV28 to TRBJ2-7, with 10 bases identical to TRBD2. The CDR3 is 14 residues long. Losses at the gene ends were 5 bases for V and 9 bases for J; bases not matched to a gene: 10. Germline V CDR1 and CDR2: MDHEN, SYDVKM. CDR3 sequence: CASSRAGGPFGQYF. The CDR3 DNA reads TGTGCCAGCAGTAGAGCGGGAGGGCCCTTTGGGCAGTACTTC.

The chain carries TRBV28 and TRBJ2-1, with D hard to call. There are 14 residues in the CDR3. Per the germline V gene, CDR1 is MDHEN and CDR2 is SYDVKM. Trimming took off 1 base at V and 7 bases at J, with 11 bases between the two ends. CDR3 region: CASSLFGQYNEQFF. In DNA form, the CDR3 reads TGTGCCAGCAGTTTATTTGGGCAGTATAATGAGCAGTTCTTC.

The rearrangement links TRBV5-1 to TRBJ1-6; D might be TRBD1 (6 bases). Between the trimmed V and J ends, which lost 2 bases and 4 bases, there was a span of 10 bases. Germline V lookup: CDR1 SGHRS, CDR2 YFSETQ. This CDR3 comprises 15 residues. The CDR3 coding sequence is TGCGCCAGCAGCTTACAGGGACCGTATAATTCACCCCTCCACTTT. Protein: CASSLQGPYNSPLHF.

CDR3 DNA: TGTGCCAGCAGCCAAGATAAGGGGGTCCGTAACTACAATGAGCAGTTCTTC. Protein product: CASSQDKGVRNYNEQFF. The rearrangement uses TRBV14 and TRBJ2-1, with a weak D call TRBD1 (6 bases). Germline V gene lookup returns CDR1 SGHDN and CDR2 FVKESK. The V end was cut by 0 bases, the J end by 3 bases, with 15 bases between. This CDR3 contains 17 residues.

This clone was seen a single time. V and J are TRBV7-8 and TRBJ2-5, with a weak D call TRBD2 (5 bases). The CDR3 loop spans 15 amino acids. With 5 bases removed from V and 2 bases from J, the gap between germline ends came to 15 bases. Germline V CDR1 and CDR2: SGHVS, FQNEAQ. CDR3 bases: TGTGCCAGCAGCAAAGCGGCCGACGAACAAGAGACCCAGTACTTC. It encodes CASSKAADEQETQYF.

V gene TRBV6-2 or TRBV6-3 combines with J gene TRBJ2-7; D possibly corresponds to TRBD1 (6 bases). V was shortened by 7 bases and J by 7 bases, with 17 bases between the two germline ends. This CDR3 is 13 amino acids long. Germline CDR1 reads MNHEY; CDR2 reads SVGEGT. The CDR3 region is CASNPTGLGEQYF. The CDR3 DNA sequence: TGTGCCAGCAACCCGACAGGACTGGGAGAGCAGTACTTC.

The rearrangement uses TRBV19 and TRBJ2-1; no clear D. Looked up from germline, CDR1 is LNHDA and CDR2 is SQIVND (reference sequence). The CDR3 extends over 12 amino acids. Trimming pared 3 bases from V and 8 bases from J, leaving 8 bases between. The CDR3 DNA follows: TGTGCCAGTAGTATTGCTGAGGATGAGCAGTTCTTC. This translates into CASSIAEDEQFF. Complete variable domain (other parts from reference TRBV19 and TRBJ2-1): DGGITQSPKYLFRKEGQNVTLSCEQNLNHDAMYWYRQDPGQGLRLIYYSQIVNDFQKGDIAEGYSVSREKKESFPLTVTSAQKNPTAFYLCASSIAEDEQFFGPGTRLTVL.

This clone was picked up one time. This chain connects TRBV28 to TRBJ2-3; a weak D match, TRBD1 (6 bases). Trimming removed 8 bases at V and 5 bases at J, with 26 bases between. Germline V lookup: CDR1 MDHEN, CDR2 SYDVKM. This CDR3 is 17 amino acids long. The CDR3 here is CASQGLNGVSGKDTQYF. The CDR3 coding sequence is TGTGCCAGCCAGGGGCTCAACGGGGTGTCGGGAAAAGATACGCAGTATTTT.

The chain employs TRBV28 and TRBJ1-1; D possibly corresponds to TRBD1 (6 bases). Germline V CDR1 and CDR2: MDHEN, SYDVKM. The CDR3 is made up of 16 amino acids. V lost 3 bases to trimming and J lost 5 bases, with 19 bases between them. The CDR3 bases are TGTGCCAGCAGTTTCCTCACAGGGTCTGAATGGACTGAAGCTTTCTTT. Encoded protein: CASSFLTGSEWTEAFF.

The chain combines TRBV6-5 with TRBJ2-3, with D possibly being TRBD2 (5 bases). The V gene lost 8 bases and the J gene lost 8 bases, with 14 bases spanning the gap. The CDR3 has 12 amino acids. Per the germline V gene, CDR1 is MNHEY and CDR2 is SVGAGI. CDR3 in amino acids: CASLAPAGTQYF. The CDR3 DNA is TGTGCCAGCCTAGCCCCGGCGGGTACGCAGTATTTT.

The CDR3 bases are TGTGCCAGCTCAGCGGCTCAGTCGAACACTGAAGCTTTCTTT. Protein: CASSAAQSNTEAFF. The rearrangement joins TRBV18 to TRBJ1-1; D is unclear. CDR1 KGHSH and CDR2 LQKENI come from the germline V gene. V was cut by 5 bases and J by 1 base, with 11 bases left in between. The CDR3 loop spans 14 amino acids.

This clone was counted once. As DNA, the CDR3 is TGTGCCAGTGTCCCAGGGGATTCTAGCACAGATACGCAGTATTTT. The encoded protein is CASVPGDSSTDTQYF. The V gene is TRBV19, the J gene TRBJ2-3; D might be TRBD1 (6 bases). Trimming cost V 8 bases and J 0 bases, with 15 bases left between them. The germline gives CDR1 LNHDA, CDR2 SQIVND (reference sequence). This CDR3 has 15 residues.

The chain links TRBV6-5 to TRBJ1-1, with 7 nucleotides matching TRBD1. Germline V gene data show CDR1 as MNHEY and CDR2 as SVGAGI. This CDR3 comprises 13 residues. The ends lost 7 bases at V and 4 bases at J; junction bases unmatched: 6. CDR3 sequence: CASKGAGGTEAFF. The DNA for the CDR3 is TGTGCCAGCAAGGGGGCGGGTGGCACTGAAGCTTTCTTT.

This chain joins TRBV24-1 and TRBJ1-2; the D gene is possibly TRBD1 (6 bases). V shed 2 bases and J shed 1 base, with 10 bases lying between them. CDR1 and CDR2 (germline): KGHDR, SFDVKD. The CDR3 sequence is 15 residues long. CDR3 in amino acids: CATSDSLDSNYGYTF. For the CDR3, the DNA is TGTGCCACCAGTGATTCACTGGACAGTAACTATGGCTACACCTTC.

The chain is built from TRBV28 and TRBJ2-2; 12 bases agree with TRBD1. Germline V lookup: CDR1 MDHEN, CDR2 SYDVKM. This CDR3 region has 14 residues. Unmatched junction bases numbered 3, after V lost 6 bases and J lost 7 bases. CDR3 sequence (DNA): TGTGCCAGCAGGGGGACAGGGGGCGTCGGGGAGCTGTTTTTT. It specifies CASRGTGGVGELFF.

The V call is TRBV7-3, the J call TRBJ2-1; tentative D call: TRBD2 (5 bases). CDR1 is SGHTA and CDR2 is FQGTGA in the germline V gene. The CDR3 is 15 amino acids. The ends were cut back, 5 bases at V and 6 bases at J, with 17 bases in the middle. CDR3 residues: CASSATRVGSNEQFF. The CDR3 DNA follows: TGTGCCAGCAGCGCCACCCGCGTGGGGAGCAATGAGCAGTTCTTC.

The chain employs TRBV5-1 and TRBJ2-5, with D perhaps TRBD1 (6 bases). Looked up from germline, CDR1 is SGHRS and CDR2 is YFSETQ. The CDR3 is 17 residues long. The V gene lost 0 bases and the J gene lost 1 base, with 16 bases spanning the gap. CDR3: CASSLDMRTASQETQYF. Here the CDR3 DNA reads TGCGCCAGCAGCTTGGACATGCGGACAGCAAGCCAAGAGACCCAGTACTTC.

The rearrangement uses TRBV11-2 and TRBJ2-6, with 7 positions matching TRBD1. This CDR3 contains 19 residues. Germline trimming cut 5 bases from V and 4 bases from J; bases unmatched to any gene: 17. Germline V gene lookup returns CDR1 SGHAT and CDR2 FQNNGV. This CDR3 reads CASSLRRTGPWDGANVLTF. CDR3 nucleotides: TGTGCCAGCAGCCTCCGGAGGACAGGTCCATGGGACGGGGCCAACGTCCTGACTTTC.

The gene calls are TRBV10-3 and TRBJ2-1; TRBD2 matches at 13 bases. The CDR3 has 19 amino acids. Germline V gene data show CDR1 as ENHRY and CDR2 as SYGVKD. V trimming: 6 bases; J trimming: 0 bases; junction bases outside the gene matches: 11. Here the CDR3 DNA reads TGTGCCATCAGGGGTCCGGGACTAGCGGGACTAAGCTCCTACAATGAGCAGTTCTTC. Translation: CAIRGPGLAGLSSYNEQFF.

This sequence joins TRBV4-2 and TRBJ2-7, with TRBD2 matching over 7 bases. CDR3 length: 16 residues. V trimming: 0 bases; J trimming: 2 bases; junction bases outside the gene matches: 7. CDR1 is LGHNA and CDR2 is YNFKEQ in the germline V gene. The CDR3 loop is CASSQDLREFPYEQYF. As DNA, the CDR3 is TGTGCCAGCAGCCAAGATCTGCGGGAGTTCCCCTACGAGCAGTACTTC.

This rearrangement joins TRBV7-3 to TRBJ2-7; D possibly corresponds to TRBD2 (6 bases). Germline CDR1 and CDR2: SGHTA and FQGTGA. V was cut by 5 bases and J by 6 bases, with 20 bases left in between. This CDR3 contains 15 residues. In DNA form, the CDR3 reads TGTGCCAGCAGCCCCGGAGTAGCGGTAACTTCCGAGCAGTACTTC. It yields the protein CASSPGVAVTSEQYF.